This T cell receptor (beta chain) was sequenced in a study of cytomegalovirus exposure and HLA in healthy donors. Germline trimming cut 5 bases from V and 4 bases from J; bases unmatched to any gene: 15. Germline V CDR1 and CDR2: SEHNR, FQNEAQ (reference sequence). The CDR3 spans 19 residues. General study results and limits: Reported results showed that the classifier diagnosed cytomegalovirus status with high specificity and sensitivity. Cytomegalovirus association was listed for about 170 TCR beta chains. The authors confirmed in vitro that a few CMV-associated chains were specific for CMV antigens.

The assay was immunoSEQ multiplex PCR, and TCRdb's table has in-frame clones only and misses some. The sample comprises about 110,000 clones, 90% to 97% of which are singletons, and 0.67% rests with the top ten. Note on this clone: Its antigen remains unidentified.

The chain carries TRBV7-9 and TRBJ2-1; the match to TRBD2 covers 12 bases. The receptor was derived from a woman aged 18-29 years in good health and CMV-seronegative. Material: PBMCs. CDR3 amino acids: CASSNAREGGLAGYNEQFF. The CDR3 DNA is TGTGCCAGCAGCAACGCCCGGGAGGGCGGACTAGCGGGATACAATGAGCAGTTCTTC.